Below are 26 T cell receptor beta chains sequenced from a single sample in a study of blood T cell repertoires in COVID-19. Measured with immunoSEQ multiplex PCR; TCRdb has only the in-frame clones, and not every one. The sample has about 360,000 clones; about 87% are singletons. The sample comprised PBMCs or T cells enriched from blood (not recorded which). These TCRs come from a man aged 25 to 45 who had recovered from COVID-19.

Only one count was recorded for this clone. The rearrangement links TRBV10-3 to TRBJ2-2, with 10 bases lining up with TRBD2. CDR3 length: 16 residues. CDR1 and CDR2 (germline): ENHRY, SYGVKD. V shed 10 bases, J shed 6 bases, and the junction held 14 bases outside the gene matches. As DNA, the CDR3 is TGTGCCACTCGCCCGGGACTAGCGATCGGGTCCGGGGAGCTGTTTTTT. It yields the protein CATRPGLAIGSGELFF.

The chain couples TRBV3-1 (or the pseudogene TRBV3-2) to TRBJ2-3, with 12 positions matching TRBD2. V gave up 7 bases and J gave up 3 bases; unmatched junction bases: 5. The germline gives CDR1 LGHDT, CDR2 YNNKEL (reference sequence). The CDR3 is 15 amino acids. This CDR3 is CASKTTSGGTDTQYF. CDR3 sequence (DNA): TGTGCCAGCAAAACTACTAGCGGGGGGACAGATACGCAGTATTTT.

The chain has TRBV30 and TRBJ1-5, with 7 bases fitting TRBD1. In germline, CDR1 is GTSNPN, CDR2 SVGIG (reference sequence). The CDR3 runs to 16 residues. V lost 0 bases and J lost 1; bases outside the gene matches: 6. CDR3 in amino acids: CAWSVRGRGSNQPQHF. The CDR3, as DNA: TGTGCCTGGAGTGTACGAGGCAGGGGGAGCAATCAGCCCCAGCATTTT.

The chain carries TRBV30 and TRBJ1-1; TRBD1 matches 7 bases. Germline values: CDR1 GTSNPN, CDR2 SVGIG (reference sequence). Losses at the gene ends were 2 bases for V and 5 bases for J; bases not matched to a gene: 5. The CDR3 runs 13 residues. The CDR3 bases are TGTGCCTGGAGTCAGGGGGATTGGACTGAAGCTTTCTTT. It is translated as CAWSQGDWTEAFF.

This clone was seen once. V and J are TRBV4-1 and TRBJ2-1, with 8 bases lining up with TRBD2. The CDR3 loop spans 17 amino acids. V shed 2 bases, J shed 3 bases, and the junction held 9 bases outside the gene matches. Germline V gene lookup returns CDR1 MGHRA and CDR2 YSYEKL. Here the CDR3 DNA reads TGCGCCAGCAGCCAAATCGCGGGGGGCCTTTACTACAATGAGCAGTTCTTC. Its translation is CASSQIAGGLYYNEQFF.

The J gene is TRBJ2-5, the V gene TRBV19, with a possible D match to TRBD2 (6 bases). This CDR3 comprises 15 residues. With 2 bases removed from V and 5 bases from J, the gap between germline ends came to 15 bases. CDR1 LNHDA and CDR2 SQIVND come from the germline V gene (reference sequence). CDR3 nucleotide sequence: TGTGCCAGTAGTATACAGCCCGCGGGACGGGAGACCCAGTACTTC. Amino acid sequence: CASSIQPAGRETQYF.

The chain is built from TRBV10-3 and TRBJ1-1; 9 bases line up with TRBD1. CDR1 is ENHRY, CDR2 SYGVKD, per germline. The CDR3 is 17 residues long. V dropped 5 bases and J dropped 3; count of bases not matched to a gene: 13. In DNA form, the CDR3 reads TGTGCCATCAGTAGAACAGGGGGCCCTGGGTTGGACACTGAAGCTTTCTTT. Protein sequence: CAISRTGGPGLDTEAFF.

This sequence joins TRBV7-2 and TRBJ2-3, with 7 nucleotides matching TRBD1. Germline assignment: CDR1 SGHTA and CDR2 FQGNSA. The CDR3 has 15 amino acids. The ends lost 2 bases at V and 1 base at J; junction bases unmatched: 3. The CDR3 region has the DNA TGTGCCAGCAGCTTAATTGGGACAGGCACAGATACGCAGTATTTT. Translating it yields CASSLIGTGTDTQYF.

The chain has TRBV6-5 and TRBJ1-1; the match to TRBD1 covers 7 bases. Looked up from germline, CDR1 is MNHEY and CDR2 is SVGAGI. The CDR3 extends over 13 amino acids. Losses at the gene ends were 6 bases for V and 6 bases for J; bases not matched to a gene: 7. CDR3 protein: CASSTTGPAEAFF. The DNA of the CDR3 is TGTGCCAGCAGCACGACAGGGCCGGCTGAAGCTTTCTTT.

This rearrangement joins TRBV9 to TRBJ2-1; D remains ambiguous. Germline loops: CDR1 SGDLS, CDR2 YYNGEE. The CDR3 runs to 15 residues. V was shortened by 0 bases and J by 0 bases, with 7 bases between the two germline ends. The CDR3 bases are TGTGCCAGCAGCGTAGGTCCTTCCTCCTACAATGAGCAGTTCTTC. Its protein is CASSVGPSSYNEQFF. Looking up the rest from reference TRBV9 and TRBJ2-1 gives the full variable domain: DSGVTQTPKHLITATGQRVTLRCSPRSGDLSVYWYQQSLDQGLQFLIQYYNGEERAKGNILERFSAQQFPDLHSELNLSSLELGDSALYFCASSVGPSSYNEQFFGPGTRLTVL.

This clone was seen once. The chain combines TRBV7-6 with TRBJ1-2; 7 nucleotides match TRBD1. Germline values: CDR1 SGHVS, CDR2 FNYEAQ. The CDR3 sequence is 12 residues long. Trimming at V came to 10 bases and at J to 4 bases, leaving 6 bases not matched to a gene. This CDR3 reads CAIQTGTYGYTF. CDR3 DNA sequence: TGTGCCATCCAGACAGGGACCTATGGCTACACCTTC.

V and J are TRBV2 and TRBJ2-7; 9 bases fit TRBD2. The germline V gene has CDR1 SNHLY and CDR2 FYNNEI. V shed 6 bases, J shed 2 bases, and the junction held 8 bases outside the gene matches. CDR3 length equals 15 residues. CDR3 DNA sequence: TGTGCCAGCAGGAGGGTACTAGCGGGCGCCTACGAGCAGTACTTC. Translation gives CASRRVLAGAYEQYF. The whole variable domain, filled in from reference TRBV2 and TRBJ2-7, reads EPEVTQTPSHQVTQMGQEVILRCVPISNHLYFYWYRQILGQKVEFLVSFYNNEISEKSEIFDDQFSVERPDGSNFTLKIRSTKLEDSAMYFCASRRVLAGAYEQYFGPGTRLTVT.

The chain employs TRBV5-1 and TRBJ2-3; D perhaps matches TRBD2 (7 bases). The CDR3 sequence is 14 residues long. Trimming cost V 3 bases and J 1 base, with 9 bases left between them. CDR1 is SGHRS and CDR2 is YFSETQ in the germline V gene. The CDR3: CASSSGGGTDTQYF. The CDR3, as DNA: TGCGCCAGCAGCTCGGGGGGCGGCACAGATACGCAGTATTTT. The full variable domain, completed using reference TRBV5-1 and TRBJ2-3, is KAGVTQTPRYLIKTRGQQVTLSCSPISGHRSVSWYQQTPGQGLQFLFEYFSETQRNKGNFPGRFSGRQFSNSRSEMNVSTLELGDSALYLCASSSGGGTDTQYFGPGTRLTVL.

The rearrangement uses TRBV3-1 (or the pseudogene TRBV3-2) and TRBJ2-3; D perhaps matches TRBD2 (5 bases). The CDR3 totals 13 residues. The germline V gene has CDR1 LGHDT and CDR2 YNNKEL (reference sequence). V was pared by 4 bases and J by 4 bases, with 9 bases between. The CDR3 DNA is TGTGCCAGCAGCCCAACTAGATCAGATACGCAGTATTTT. Residues: CASSPTRSDTQYF.

V is TRBV4-2 and J is TRBJ1-4; 7 bases align to TRBD1. The length of the CDR3 is 18 residues. The junction had 12 bases not matched to a gene; V was cut back by 0 bases and J by 5 bases. Germline values: CDR1 LGHNA, CDR2 YNFKEQ. CDR3 DNA: TGTGCCAGCAGCCAAGAGAGGAGGCCCGGGACAGCAAATGAAAAACTGTTTTTT. It yields the protein CASSQERRPGTANEKLFF.

The genes are TRBV7-6 and TRBJ2-7; weak D call: TRBD1 (6 bases). Trimming left V 1 base short and J 2 bases short, with 9 bases between. CDR1 SGHVS and CDR2 FNYEAQ come from the germline V gene. The CDR3 contains 14 residues. The CDR3 bases are TGTGCCAGCAGCTTAGTCCAGGGGACCTACGAGCAGTACTTC. Translated, it gives CASSLVQGTYEQYF.

This sequence joins TRBV12-3 or TRBV12-4 and TRBJ2-7; D uncertain. CDR3 length equals 11 residues. V lost 1 base to trimming and J lost 6 bases, with 4 bases between them. The CDR3: CASSLGAEQYF. DNA of the CDR3: TGTGCCAGCAGTTTAGGGGCCGAGCAGTACTTC.

The chain joins TRBV6-6 to TRBJ1-6; weak D call: TRBD1 (6 bases). Between the trimmed V and J ends, which lost 4 bases and 10 bases, there was a span of 17 bases. The V gene's germline CDR1 is MNHNY and CDR2 SVGAGI (reference sequence). The CDR3 length is 15 residues. Here the CDR3 reads CASSSTRGAESPLHF. CDR3 DNA: TGTGCCAGCAGTTCAACGCGGGGGGCGGAATCACCCCTCCACTTT.

This chain uses TRBV19 with TRBJ1-5; D is uncertain. Trimming took off 5 bases at V and 9 bases at J, with 11 bases between the two ends. CDR1 and CDR2 (germline): LNHDA, SQIVND (reference sequence). This CDR3 comprises 12 residues. In nucleotides, the CDR3 is TGTGCCAGTAGTCCCCCCATGGCGCCCCAGCATTTT. Translating it yields CASSPPMAPQHF.

The chain joins TRBV2 to TRBJ1-5; 7 bases are shared with TRBD1. CDR1 and CDR2 (germline): SNHLY, FYNNEI. There are 16 residues in the CDR3. Unmatched junction bases numbered 8, after V lost 5 bases and J lost 1 base. Written as DNA, the CDR3 is TGTGCCAGCAGTCGACAGGGCCCGCGAAGCAATCAGCCCCAGCATTTT. Protein product: CASSRQGPRSNQPQHF.

The rearrangement uses TRBV19 and TRBJ2-3, with 9 nucleotides matching TRBD1. V lost 5 bases and J lost 5; bases outside the gene matches: 14. CDR3 length: 17 amino acids. Germline CDR1 LNHDA, CDR2 SQIVND (reference sequence). CDR3 DNA sequence: TGTGCCAGTAGTCCAGATCCCGGGACAGGGTGGCTAGATACGCAGTATTTT. This sequence encodes CASSPDPGTGWLDTQYF.

J is TRBJ1-2 and V is TRBV27, with D maybe TRBD1 (6 bases). Trimming stripped 2 bases from V and 8 bases from J, with 21 bases between. CDR1 and CDR2 from the germline V gene are MNHEY and SMNVEV (reference sequence). This CDR3 comprises 16 residues. DNA of the CDR3: TGTGCCAGCAGTTTAGAGGGAGTGGGGGCACCGGAGGGCTACACCTTC. Encoded protein: CASSLEGVGAPEGYTF.

V gene TRBV6-5 combines with J gene TRBJ2-6; D is unclear. Germline V gives CDR1 MNHEY, CDR2 SVGAGI. The CDR3 is 13 amino acids. The V gene lost 4 bases and the J gene lost 3 bases, with 4 bases spanning the gap. CDR3 amino acids: CASSFFGANVLTF. In DNA, the CDR3 is TGTGCCAGCAGTTTCTTTGGGGCCAACGTCCTGACTTTC.

The chain uses TRBV3-1 (or the pseudogene TRBV3-2) and TRBJ1-1, with 9 bases lining up with TRBD1. CDR1 LGHDT and CDR2 YNNKEL come from the germline V gene (reference sequence). This CDR3 contains 14 residues. Unmatched junction bases numbered 7, after V lost 5 bases and J lost 6 bases. Written as DNA, the CDR3 is TGTGCCAGCAGCGCCTCGGACAGGGGAGCTGAAGCTTTCTTT. This sequence encodes CASSASDRGAEAFF.

This chain connects TRBV4-3 to TRBJ1-4, with D unclear. The CDR3 extends over 13 amino acids. Trimming pared 1 base from V and 7 bases from J, leaving 7 bases between. Germline V gene lookup returns CDR1 LGHNA and CDR2 YSLEER. The CDR3: CASSQGAGEKLFF. In DNA, the CDR3 is TGCGCCAGCAGCCAAGGTGCAGGTGAAAAACTGTTTTTT.

This sequence joins TRBV12-3 or TRBV12-4 and TRBJ1-1, with a possible D match to TRBD1 (5 bases). Trimming took 6 bases from V and 10 from J, leaving 12 bases between them. CDR3 length: 11 residues. DNA of the CDR3: TGTGCCAGCAGCGTGGGACTAGGAGCTTTCTTT. It specifies CASSVGLGAFF.